This T cell receptor (beta chain) was retrieved from a study of blood T cell repertoires in COVID-19. Trimming removed 2 bases at V and 5 bases at J, with 15 bases between. CDR1 MDHEN and CDR2 SYDVKM come from the germline V gene. The CDR3 consists of 15 residues. Measured with immunoSEQ multiplex PCR; TCRdb has only the in-frame clones, and not every one. Of 220,000 or so clones in the sample, approximately 85% were seen once. The source of this sequence is a man aged 50 to 59 who had recovered from COVID-19. V is TRBV28 and J is TRBJ2-5, with D possibly TRBD2 on 5 matching bases. Sample: peripheral blood. The CDR3 is CASSLPTRTTETQYF. The DNA of the CDR3 is TGTGCCAGCAGTTTACCCACTAGGACCACGGAGACCCAGTACTTC. The entire variable domain, with the rest obtained from reference TRBV28 and TRBJ2-5, is as follows: DVKVTQSSRYLVKRTGEKVFLECVQDMDHENMFWYRQDPGLGLRLIYFSYDVKMKEKGDIPEGYSVSREKKERFSLILESASTNQTSMYLCASSLPTRTTETQYFGPGTRLLVL.